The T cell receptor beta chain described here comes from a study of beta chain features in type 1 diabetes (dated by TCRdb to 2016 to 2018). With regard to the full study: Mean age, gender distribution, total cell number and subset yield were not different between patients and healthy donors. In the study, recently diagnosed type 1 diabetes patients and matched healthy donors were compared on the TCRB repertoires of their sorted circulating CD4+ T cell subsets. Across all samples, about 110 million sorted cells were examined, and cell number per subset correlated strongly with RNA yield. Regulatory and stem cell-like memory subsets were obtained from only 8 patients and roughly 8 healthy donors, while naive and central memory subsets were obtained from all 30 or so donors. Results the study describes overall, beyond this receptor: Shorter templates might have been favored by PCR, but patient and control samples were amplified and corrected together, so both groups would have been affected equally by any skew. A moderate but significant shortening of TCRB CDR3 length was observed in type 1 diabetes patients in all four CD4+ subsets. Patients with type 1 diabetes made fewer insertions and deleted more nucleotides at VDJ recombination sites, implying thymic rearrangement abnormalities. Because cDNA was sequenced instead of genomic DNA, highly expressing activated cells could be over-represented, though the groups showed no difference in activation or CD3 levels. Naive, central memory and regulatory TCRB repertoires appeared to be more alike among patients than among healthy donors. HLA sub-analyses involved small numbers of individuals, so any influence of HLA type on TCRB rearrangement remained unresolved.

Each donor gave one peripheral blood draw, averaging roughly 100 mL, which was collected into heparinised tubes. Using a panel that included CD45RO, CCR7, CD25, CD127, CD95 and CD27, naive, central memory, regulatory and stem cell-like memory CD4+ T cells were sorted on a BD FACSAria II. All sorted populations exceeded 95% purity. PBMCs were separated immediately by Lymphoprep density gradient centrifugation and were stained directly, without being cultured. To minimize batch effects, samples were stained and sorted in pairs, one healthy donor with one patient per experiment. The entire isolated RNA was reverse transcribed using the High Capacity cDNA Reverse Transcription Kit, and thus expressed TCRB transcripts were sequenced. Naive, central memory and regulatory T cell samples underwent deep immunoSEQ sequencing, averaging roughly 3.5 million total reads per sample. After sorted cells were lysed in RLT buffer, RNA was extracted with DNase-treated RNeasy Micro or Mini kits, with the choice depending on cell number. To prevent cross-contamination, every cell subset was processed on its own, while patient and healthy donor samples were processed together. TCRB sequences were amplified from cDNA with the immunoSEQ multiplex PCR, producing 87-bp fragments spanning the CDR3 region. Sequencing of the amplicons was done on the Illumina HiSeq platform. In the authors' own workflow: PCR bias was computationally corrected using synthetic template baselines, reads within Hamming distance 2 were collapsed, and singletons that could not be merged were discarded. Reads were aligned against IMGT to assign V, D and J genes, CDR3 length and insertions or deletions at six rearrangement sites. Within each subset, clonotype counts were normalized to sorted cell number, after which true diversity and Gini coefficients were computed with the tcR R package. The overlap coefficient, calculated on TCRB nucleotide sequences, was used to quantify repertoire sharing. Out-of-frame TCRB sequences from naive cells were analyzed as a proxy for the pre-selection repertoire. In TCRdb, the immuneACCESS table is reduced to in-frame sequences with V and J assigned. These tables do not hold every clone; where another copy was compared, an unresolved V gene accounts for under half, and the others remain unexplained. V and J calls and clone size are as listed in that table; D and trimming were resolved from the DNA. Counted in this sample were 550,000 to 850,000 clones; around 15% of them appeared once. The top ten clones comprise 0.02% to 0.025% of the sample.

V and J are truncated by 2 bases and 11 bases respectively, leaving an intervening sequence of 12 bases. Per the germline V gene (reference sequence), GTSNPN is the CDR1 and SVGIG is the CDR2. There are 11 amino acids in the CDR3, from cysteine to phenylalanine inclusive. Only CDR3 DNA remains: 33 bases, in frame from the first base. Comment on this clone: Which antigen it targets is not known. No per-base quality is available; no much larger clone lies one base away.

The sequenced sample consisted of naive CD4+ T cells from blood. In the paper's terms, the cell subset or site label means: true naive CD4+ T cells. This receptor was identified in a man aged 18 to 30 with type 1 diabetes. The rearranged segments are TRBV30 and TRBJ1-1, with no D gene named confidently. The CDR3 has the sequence CAWSPRLGAFF. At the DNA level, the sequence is TGTGCCTGGAGTCCGCGTCTGGGGGCTTTCTTT.